This TCR beta chain comes out of a study of blood T cell repertoires in COVID-19. Clones were sequenced by immunoSEQ multiplex PCR, and TCRdb holds only the in-frame ones, with some missing. The sample has about 170,000 clones; more than 75% are singletons. What was sequenced was peripheral blood. This clonotype was sampled from a man between 18 and 35 years old with COVID-19, enrolled during active disease.

CDR3 bases: TGTGCCAGCAGTTCCGGGACAGGGCATTACGAGCAGTACTTC. As protein: CASSSGTGHYEQYF. The rearrangement uses TRBV28 and TRBJ2-7; 9 bases line up with TRBD1. CDR3 length: 14 residues. CDR1 and CDR2 (germline): MDHEN, SYDVKM. Unmatched junction bases numbered 5, after V lost 4 bases and J lost 4 bases.